One and the same sample provided the 16 T cell receptor beta chains below, sequenced in a study of tumor and adjacent non-tumor tissue in lung cancer. The library came from three nested PCR rounds adapted from ARM-PCR protocols. TCRdb re-derived calls from the multiplex PCR reads in MiXCR, one entry per CDR3 protein. The sample consists of over 40,000 distinct CDR3 sequences, 74% of them appearing once. This sample's RNA came from whole unsorted tissue. More than 3 cm separated this lung sample from the edge of the tumor. The sample consisted of distant non-tumor lung tissue. Receptors originate from a woman aged 55-70 years with non-small cell lung cancer.

Turning to this clonotype: At one end the junction does not follow the germline gene, possibly because of a read error. V usage is TRBV11-2 and J usage is TRBJ2-5; 7 bases agree with TRBD1. Germline assignment: CDR1 SGHAT and CDR2 FQNNGV. The CDR3 consists of 14 residues. The CDR3 is CASSLSDRVETQCF. In DNA, the CDR3 is TGTGCCAGCAGCTTAAGTGACAGGGTAGAGACCCAGTGCTTC.

With respect to this clonotype: The junction departs from germline at one end; a sequencing error may be responsible. V gene TRBV4-3 combines with J gene TRBJ1-6; TRBD1 might be the D (5 bases). The CDR3 has 16 amino acids. CDR1 LGHNA and CDR2 YSLEER come from the germline V gene. CDR3 bases: TGCGCCAGCAGCCATGATGGCGGGACGTATATTTCACCCCTCCACTTT. As protein: CASSHDGGTYISPLHF.

Remarks on this clonotype: The conserved final phenylalanine or tryptophan is absent from the CDR3, which likely points to a read error. The chain links TRBV11-3 to TRBJ2-5, with D uncertain. The CDR3 has 17 residues. Germline lookup yields CDR1 SGHNT and CDR2 YENEEA. The CDR3 DNA reads TGTGCCAGCCGCTTGTTCGGGTCTAGTACTCTACAAGAGACCCAGTACTTA. The encoded protein is CASRLFGSSTLQETQYL.

As concerns this clonotype: The junction departs from germline at one end; a sequencing error may be responsible. This chain connects TRBV20-1 to TRBJ1-5; maybe TRBD1 (6 bases). Germline loops: CDR1 DFQATT, CDR2 SNEGSKA (reference sequence). This CDR3 contains 14 residues. In nucleotides, the CDR3 is TGCAGTGCCCTGGACAGAGTAAACAATCAGCCCCAGCGTTTT. This codes for CSALDRVNNQPQRF.

Concerning this clonotype itself: The junction and the germline gene differ at one end; a read error may be behind it. V gene TRBV4-2 combines with J gene TRBJ2-5; D may be TRBD1 (6 bases). This CDR3 comprises 15 residues. Germline CDR1 and CDR2: LGHNA and YNFKEQ. CDR3 in DNA: TGTGCCAGCAGTCAAGATAGGGGGAATCGAGAGACCCTGTACTTC. This encodes CASSQDRGNRETLYF.

A word on this clonotype: Without the conserved terminal phenylalanine or tryptophan, this CDR3 likely stems from a read error. This chain links TRBV5-1 with TRBJ2-5, with D unresolved. CDR3 length equals 14 residues. From germline, CDR1 is SGHRS and CDR2 YFSETQ. The V gene lost 0 bases and the J gene lost 5 bases, with 11 bases spanning the gap. CDR3 residues: CASSLEGNGETQYS. The DNA of the CDR3 is TGCGCCAGCAGCTTGGAGGGAAATGGCGAGACCCAGTACTCC.

This clonotype was seen more than once but under ten times. This clone may be a read error of a much larger clone one base away. The chain recombines TRBV20-1 with TRBJ1-1; 7 bases line up with TRBD1. CDR1 is DFQATT and CDR2 is SNEGSKA in the germline V gene (reference sequence). V dropped 7 bases and J dropped 0; count of bases not matched to a gene: 8. This CDR3 comprises 14 residues. CDR3 in amino acids: CSVTRDSMNTEAFF. Here the CDR3 DNA reads TGCAGTGTCACCCGGGACAGCATGAACACTGAAGCTTTCTTT.

The chain uses TRBV6-2 or TRBV6-3 and TRBJ2-1; 8 positions match TRBD1. The germline CDR1 and CDR2 sequences are MNHEY and SVGEGT. The CDR3 extends over 15 amino acids. In nucleotides, the CDR3 is TGTGGCGGCAGTTACAGGCAGGGGGCTAAGAATGAGCAGTTCTTC. It is translated as CGGSYRQGAKNEQFF.

The V gene is TRBV6-2 or TRBV6-3, the J gene TRBJ1-2; no firm D call. Germline CDR1 reads MNHEY; CDR2 reads SVGEGT. V lost 11 bases and J 7 bases, leaving 20 bases between the germline ends. This CDR3 is built from 13 residues. The CDR3 nucleotides are TGTGCCTGCATCGGCATGGGAGACTCTGGCTACACCTTC. Translated, it gives CACIGMGDSGYTF.

To note about this clonotype: A single base separates this from a much larger clone, so it may be a read error. This rearrangement joins TRBV5-4 to TRBJ2-1; 8 bases match TRBD2. V trimming: 4 bases; J trimming: 2 bases; junction bases outside the gene matches: 11. Germline assignment: CDR1 SGHNT and CDR2 YYREEE (reference sequence). The CDR3 runs 17 residues. For the CDR3, the DNA is TGTGCCAGCAGCCCGGGACTAGTGGGAGTCACCTACAATGAGCAGTTCTTC. Its translation is CASSPGLVGVTYNEQFF.

Remarks on this clonotype: Mismatch with germline at one junction end may stem from a read error. The chain carries TRBV6-2 or TRBV6-3 and TRBJ1-1; maybe TRBD1 (5 bases). Germline CDR1 MNHEY, CDR2 SVGEGT. The CDR3 runs 13 residues. DNA of the CDR3: TGTGCCAGCAGAGACCGGGAGGACACAGAAGCTTTCTTT. Encoded protein: CASRDREDTEAFF.

The V gene is TRBV6-2 or TRBV6-3, the J gene TRBJ2-4; D is unresolved. The V gene lost 6 bases and the J gene lost 8 bases, with 14 bases spanning the gap. The germline V gene has CDR1 MNHEY and CDR2 SVGEGT. The CDR3 runs 13 residues. CDR3 in amino acids: CASSCDVQYIQYF. The CDR3 nucleotides read TGTGCCAGCAGCTGCGATGTCCAATACATTCAGTACTTC.

On this clonotype: Germline is not matched at one junction end, which may reflect a read error. V and J are TRBV4-3 and TRBJ2-3; D unresolved. Per the germline V gene, CDR1 is LGHNA and CDR2 is YSLEER. The CDR3 is 15 amino acids. CDR3 protein: CARSQAIQRDDTQYF. CDR3 sequence (DNA): TGCGCCAGAAGCCAAGCGATTCAGAGAGATGATACGCAGTATTTT.

The sample holds a few counts of this clonotype. This sequence may be a read error, since a much larger clone differs from it by one base. The rearrangement joins TRBV7-3 to TRBJ2-1, with D unclear. Germline-derived CDR1 and CDR2 are SGHTA and FQGTGA. Trimming removed 0 bases from V and 8 bases from J, with 8 bases in between. There are 13 residues in the CDR3. The CDR3 DNA reads TGTGCCAGCAGCTTAACAGGGCTATATGAGCAGTTCTTC. Its translation: CASSLTGLYEQFF.

Worth noting for this clonotype: Relative to the germline gene, one junction end is altered; a read error may explain this. The chain carries TRBV11-1 and TRBJ2-2; 7 positions agree with TRBD2. From germline, CDR1 is SGHAT and CDR2 FQDESV (reference sequence). There are 17 residues in the CDR3. The CDR3 DNA reads TGTGCCTGCAGCCCGCGACTGGCGGGAGAATCCATCGGGGAGCTGTTTTTT. Its translation: CACSPRLAGESIGELFF.

In its sample, this clonotype was seen once. The J gene is TRBJ2-5, the V gene TRBV5-8; D might be TRBD1 or TRBD2, each matching 6 bases. V was trimmed by 6 bases and J by 5 bases, leaving 20 bases between them. This CDR3 has 15 residues. Germline V CDR1 and CDR2: SGHTS, YDEGEE. Here the CDR3 reads CASNAGQGHIETQYF. In DNA, the CDR3 is TGTGCCAGCAACGCGGGACAAGGGCATATCGAGACCCAGTACTTC.